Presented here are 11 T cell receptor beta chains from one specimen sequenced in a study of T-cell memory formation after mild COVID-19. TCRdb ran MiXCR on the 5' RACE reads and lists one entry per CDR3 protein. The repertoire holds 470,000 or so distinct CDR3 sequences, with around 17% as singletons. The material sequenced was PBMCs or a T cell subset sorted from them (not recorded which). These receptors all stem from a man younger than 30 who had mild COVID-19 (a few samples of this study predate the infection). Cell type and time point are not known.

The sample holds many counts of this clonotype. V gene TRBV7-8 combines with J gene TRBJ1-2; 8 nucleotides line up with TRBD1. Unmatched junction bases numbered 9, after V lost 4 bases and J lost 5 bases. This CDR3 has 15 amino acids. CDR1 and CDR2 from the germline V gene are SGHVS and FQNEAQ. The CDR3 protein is CASSSAGTGHYGYTF. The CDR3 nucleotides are TGTGCCAGCAGCTCCGCCGGGACAGGTCATTATGGCTACACCTTC. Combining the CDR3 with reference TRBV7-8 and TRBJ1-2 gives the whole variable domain GAGVSQSPRYKVAKRGQDVALRCDPISGHVSLFWYQQALGQGPEFLTYFQNEAQLDKSGLPSDRFFAERPEGSVSTLKIQRTQQEDSAVYLCASSSAGTGHYGYTFGSGTRLTVV.

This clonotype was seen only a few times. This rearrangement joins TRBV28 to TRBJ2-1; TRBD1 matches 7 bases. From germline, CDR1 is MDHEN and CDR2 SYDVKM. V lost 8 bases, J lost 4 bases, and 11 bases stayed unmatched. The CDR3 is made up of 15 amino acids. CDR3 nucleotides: TGTGCCAGCCGGAGGACCGGGACAGCATACAATGAGCAGTTCTTC. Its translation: CASRRTGTAYNEQFF.

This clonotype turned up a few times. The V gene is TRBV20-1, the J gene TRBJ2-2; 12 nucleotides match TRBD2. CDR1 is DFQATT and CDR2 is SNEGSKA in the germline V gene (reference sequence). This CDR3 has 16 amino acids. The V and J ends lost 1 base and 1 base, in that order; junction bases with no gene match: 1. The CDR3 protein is CSARVLAGGNTGELFF. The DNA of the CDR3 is TGCAGTGCTAGAGTACTAGCGGGGGGGAACACCGGGGAGCTGTTTTTT.

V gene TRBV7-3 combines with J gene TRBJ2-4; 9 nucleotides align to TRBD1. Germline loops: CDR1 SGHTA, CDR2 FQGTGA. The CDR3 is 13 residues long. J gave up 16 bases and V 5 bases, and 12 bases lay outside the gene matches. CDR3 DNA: TGTGCCAGCAGCCCTAGCACAGGGACAGGGAAATACTTC. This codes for CASSPSTGTGKYF.

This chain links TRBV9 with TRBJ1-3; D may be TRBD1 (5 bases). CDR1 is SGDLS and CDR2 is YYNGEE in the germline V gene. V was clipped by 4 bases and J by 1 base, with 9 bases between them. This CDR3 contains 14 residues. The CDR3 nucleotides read TGTGCCAGCAGCTCCCAGGGTTCTGGAAACACCATATATTTT. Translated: CASSSQGSGNTIYF. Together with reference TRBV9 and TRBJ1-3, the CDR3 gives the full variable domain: DSGVTQTPKHLITATGQRVTLRCSPRSGDLSVYWYQQSLDQGLQFLIQYYNGEERAKGNILERFSAQQFPDLHSELNLSSLELGDSALYFCASSSQGSGNTIYFGEGSWLTVV.

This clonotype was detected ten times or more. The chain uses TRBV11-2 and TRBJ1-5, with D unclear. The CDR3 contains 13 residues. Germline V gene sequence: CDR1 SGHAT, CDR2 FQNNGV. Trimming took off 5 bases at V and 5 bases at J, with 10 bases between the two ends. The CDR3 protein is CASSPHWDQPQHF. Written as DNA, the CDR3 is TGTGCCAGCAGCCCCCATTGGGATCAGCCCCAGCATTTT.

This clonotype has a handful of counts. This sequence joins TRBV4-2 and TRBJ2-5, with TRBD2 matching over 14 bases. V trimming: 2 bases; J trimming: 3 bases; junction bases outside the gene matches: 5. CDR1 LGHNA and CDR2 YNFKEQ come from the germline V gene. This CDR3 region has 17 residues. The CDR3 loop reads CASSQQPGLAGEETQYF. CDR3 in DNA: TGTGCCAGCAGCCAACAGCCGGGACTAGCGGGGGAAGAGACCCAGTACTTC.

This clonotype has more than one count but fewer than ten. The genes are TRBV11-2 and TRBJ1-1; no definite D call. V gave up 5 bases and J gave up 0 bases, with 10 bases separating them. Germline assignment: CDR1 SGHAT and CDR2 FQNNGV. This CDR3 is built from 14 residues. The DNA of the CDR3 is TGTGCCAGCAGCCCGGGGTACATGAACACTGAAGCTTTCTTT. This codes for CASSPGYMNTEAFF.

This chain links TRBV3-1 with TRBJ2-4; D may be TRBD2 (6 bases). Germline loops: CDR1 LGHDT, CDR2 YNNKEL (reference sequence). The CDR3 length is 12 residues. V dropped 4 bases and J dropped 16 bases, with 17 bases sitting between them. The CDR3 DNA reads TGTGCCAGCAGCCGCGCGGGGATGCCCCAATACTTC. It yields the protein CASSRAGMPQYF.

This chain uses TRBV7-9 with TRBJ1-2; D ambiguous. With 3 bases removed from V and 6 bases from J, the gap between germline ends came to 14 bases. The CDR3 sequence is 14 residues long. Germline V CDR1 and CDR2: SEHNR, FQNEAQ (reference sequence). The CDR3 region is CASSFGLTGDGYTF. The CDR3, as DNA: TGTGCCAGCAGCTTCGGACTCACCGGGGATGGCTACACCTTC.

In nucleotides, the CDR3 is TGTGCCAGCAGCCAAGAAGCTAACACTGAAGCTTTCTTT. Translation gives CASSQEANTEAFF. V usage is TRBV4-2 and J usage is TRBJ1-1; no reliable D call. V was pared by 0 bases and J by 2 bases, with 4 bases between. Germline values: CDR1 LGHNA, CDR2 YNFKEQ. This CDR3 region has 13 residues.